The 28 T cell receptor beta chains given below trace back to one sample, sequenced in a study of shared clonotypes between healthy human individuals. CD45RO-negative CD8 cells positively selected for CCR7 made up the naive population, which excluded terminally differentiated effector memory CD45RA+ cells. Using immunoSEQ multiplex PCR, the repertoire was profiled, and TCRdb retains in-frame clones only, with some absent. The sample consists of some 2.1 million clones, around 95% of them appearing once. The material sequenced was naive CD8+ T cells from PBMCs. These receptors were obtained from a man aged 18 to 30 in good health. Some clones in this sample may be carry-over from other donors' samples.

The chain employs TRBV18 and TRBJ2-3; D perhaps matches TRBD2 (5 bases). The CDR3 consists of 20 residues. Germline lookup yields CDR1 KGHSH and CDR2 LQKENI. V was pared by 3 bases and J by 2 bases, with 27 bases between. The CDR3 DNA follows: TGTGCCAGCTCACCCGAACTACTGGCGGGCAGAGCTAAGTTCACAGATACGCAGTATTTT. This gives the protein CASSPELLAGRAKFTDTQYF.

This CDR3 is CASSRGASHGRTEAFF. The DNA of the CDR3 is TGTGCCAGCAGCCGGGGGGCCTCCCACGGTCGGACTGAAGCTTTCTTT. The J gene is TRBJ1-1, the V gene TRBV7-6; weak D call: TRBD1 (6 bases). V lost 5 bases to trimming and J lost 5 bases, with 21 bases between them. Germline V gene data show CDR1 as SGHVS and CDR2 as FNYEAQ. The CDR3 has 16 residues.

On this clone itself: Other DNA sequences in this specimen translate into the identical CDR3. V is TRBV28 and J is TRBJ1-5; TRBD1 might be the D (6 bases). Germline V lookup: CDR1 MDHEN, CDR2 SYDVKM. CDR3 length: 13 residues. Trimming took 3 bases from V and 7 from J, leaving 10 bases between them. CDR3: CASSFGRGQPQHF. The CDR3 DNA is TGTGCCAGCAGTTTTGGCAGGGGCCAGCCCCAGCATTTT. Variable domain in full (rest from reference TRBV28 and TRBJ1-5): DVKVTQSSRYLVKRTGEKVFLECVQDMDHENMFWYRQDPGLGLRLIYFSYDVKMKEKGDIPEGYSVSREKKERFSLILESASTNQTSMYLCASSFGRGQPQHFGDGTRLSIL.

The chain combines TRBV9 with TRBJ2-1, with unresolved D. Germline CDR1 and CDR2: SGDLS and YYNGEE. Trimming took off 0 bases at V and 5 bases at J, with 9 bases between the two ends. CDR3 size: 14 residues. CDR3 coding DNA: TGTGCCAGCAGCGTAGCGGCGGCTGACAATGAGCAGTTCTTC. This translates into CASSVAAADNEQFF.

V gene TRBV21-1 combines with J gene TRBJ1-1. TRBV21-1 is a known pseudogene. The CDR3 has 14 residues. The CDR3 DNA follows: TGTGCCAGCAGCAGGGATCCCTCGAACACTGAAGCTTTCTTT. Translating gives CASSRDPSNTEAFF.

The chain links TRBV7-6 to TRBJ2-3, with 10 bases lining up with TRBD1. CDR1 and CDR2 (germline): SGHVS, FNYEAQ. This CDR3 comprises 17 residues. Trimming took 11 bases from V and 2 from J; bases not matched to a gene: 16. The CDR3 coding sequence is TGTGCCTCCACTCGGGACAGGGGCCCCCACCACACAGATACGCAGTATTTT. Protein: CASTRDRGPHHTDTQYF.

The CDR3 DNA reads as TGTGCCTGGAGGAGGGGAACCAATCAGCCCCAGCATTTT. Translating gives CAWRRGTNQPQHF. The J gene is TRBJ1-5, the V gene TRBV30; D may be TRBD1 (5 bases). This CDR3 region has 13 residues. V was trimmed by 3 bases and J by 3 bases, leaving 9 bases between them. Germline loops: CDR1 GTSNPN, CDR2 SVGIG (reference sequence).

A word on this clone: Distinct nucleotide sequences in the sample also encode this CDR3. The chain carries TRBV6-5 and TRBJ2-1; D is undetermined. The length of the CDR3 is 15 residues. The ends were cut back, 0 bases at V and 2 bases at J, with 8 bases in the middle. From germline, CDR1 is MNHEY and CDR2 SVGAGI. This chain's CDR3 is CASSYSGGTYNEQFF. CDR3 nucleotides: TGTGCCAGCAGTTACTCTGGCGGTACCTACAATGAGCAGTTCTTC.

The chain links TRBV7-8 to TRBJ2-5; D is undetermined. The V gene lost 1 base and the J gene lost 4 bases, with 13 bases spanning the gap. Per the germline V gene, CDR1 is SGHVS and CDR2 is FQNEAQ. This CDR3 spans 15 amino acids. The CDR3 nucleotides read TGTGCCAGCAGCTTAGTAAAGGGTGGGGTAGAGACCCAGTACTTC. Its protein is CASSLVKGGVETQYF.

The V and J genes are TRBV2 and TRBJ1-1; D ambiguous. V dropped 7 bases and J dropped 1 base, with 16 bases sitting between them. The germline gives CDR1 SNHLY, CDR2 FYNNEI. The CDR3 has 15 residues. The CDR3, as DNA: TGTGCCAGCACTCCCTGGGGTCGGAAGAACACTGAAGCTTTCTTT. Protein: CASTPWGRKNTEAFF.

This chain uses TRBV27 with TRBJ1-3; D is ambiguous. Between the trimmed V and J ends, which lost 6 bases and 0 bases, there was a span of 9 bases. The CDR3 contains 14 residues. Germline loops: CDR1 MNHEY, CDR2 SMNVEV (reference sequence). CDR3 loop: CASSGRGSGNTIYF. In DNA, the CDR3 is TGTGCCAGCAGCGGACGGGGCTCTGGAAACACCATATATTTT.

A note on this clone: Other DNA sequences in this sample translate to the same CDR3. This chain links TRBV11-2 with TRBJ2-5; possible D gene TRBD2, 5 bases. The CDR3 contains 13 residues. The V end lost 1 base, the J end lost 4 bases, and 7 bases lay between the germline ends. Germline values: CDR1 SGHAT, CDR2 FQNNGV. Here the CDR3 reads CASSLVGRETQYF. CDR3 bases: TGTGCCAGCAGCTTAGTTGGGAGAGAGACCCAGTACTTC.

This chain connects TRBV27 to TRBJ2-7; D is perhaps TRBD1 (5 bases). V was clipped by 0 bases and J by 5 bases, with 11 bases between them. The CDR3 has 14 amino acids. From germline, CDR1 is MNHEY and CDR2 SMNVEV (reference sequence). The chain's CDR3 is CASSLSSRVHEQYF. The CDR3 nucleotides read TGTGCCAGCAGTTTATCCTCCAGGGTCCACGAGCAGTACTTC.

The rearrangement uses TRBV27 and TRBJ2-7; TRBD1 agrees at 9 bases. Trimming removed 6 bases from V and 7 bases from J; junction bases left unmatched: 13. CDR3 length equals 15 residues. Germline CDR1 reads MNHEY; CDR2 reads SMNVEV (reference sequence). As DNA, the CDR3 is TGTGCCAGCAGCCGTGTAGGGACAGGGTGGTTGGAGCAGTACTTC. This encodes CASSRVGTGWLEQYF.

This clone was seen only once. The rearrangement links TRBV11-2 to TRBJ1-2; the D gene is possibly TRBD1 (5 bases). Germline loops: CDR1 SGHAT, CDR2 FQNNGV. The germline V and J ends were trimmed by 4 bases and 4 bases, with 13 bases remaining between them. This CDR3 comprises 14 residues. The CDR3 sequence: CASSSRQSVYGYTF. CDR3 DNA sequence: TGTGCCAGCAGCTCACGACAGTCCGTCTATGGCTACACCTTC.

The chain combines TRBV9 with TRBJ1-1, with TRBD1 as a possible D gene (6 bases). Trimming took 4 bases from V and 0 from J, leaving 16 bases between them. The CDR3 is 16 amino acids. Germline CDR1 is SGDLS and CDR2 is YYNGEE. This CDR3 is CASSHDTGLLNTEAFF. In nucleotides, the CDR3 is TGTGCCAGCAGCCATGATACAGGGTTATTGAACACTGAAGCTTTCTTT.

The rearrangement joins TRBV27 to TRBJ2-1; D gene unclear. CDR3 length: 15 residues. The germline gives CDR1 MNHEY, CDR2 SMNVEV (reference sequence). V shed 1 base and J shed 2 bases, with 9 bases lying between them. The CDR3 nucleotides read TGTGCCAGCAGTTTATTGTCTCTTACCTACAATGAGCAGTTCTTC. Protein product: CASSLLSLTYNEQFF.

The J gene is TRBJ2-1, the V gene TRBV27; D is unclear. CDR1 and CDR2 (germline): MNHEY, SMNVEV (reference sequence). The CDR3 has 14 amino acids. Trimming left V 7 bases short and J 0 bases short, with 10 bases between. The CDR3, as DNA: TGTGCCAGCATGAGTACAAGCTCCTACAATGAGCAGTTCTTC. It yields the protein CASMSTSSYNEQFF.

This chain uses TRBV28 with TRBJ2-5; D ambiguous. The CDR3 extends over 13 amino acids. V lost 5 bases to trimming and J lost 1 base, with 8 bases between them. Per germline, CDR1 MDHEN and CDR2 SYDVKM. This chain's CDR3 is CASSVGTQETQYF. The CDR3 bases are TGTGCCAGCAGTGTTGGAACCCAAGAGACCCAGTACTTC.

This clone was found once. The identical CDR3 is also encoded by other nucleotide sequences in the sample. The chain employs TRBV27 and TRBJ2-1; D is unresolved. V shed 8 bases and J shed 0 bases, with 8 bases lying between them. This CDR3 is 13 amino acids long. Germline CDR1 is MNHEY and CDR2 is SMNVEV (reference sequence). DNA of the CDR3: TGTGCCAGCTCGGCCAGCTCCTACAATGAGCAGTTCTTC. Amino acids: CASSASSYNEQFF.

The gene calls are TRBV28 and TRBJ1-4; D unclear. CDR1 is MDHEN and CDR2 is SYDVKM in the germline V gene. The germline V and J ends were trimmed by 5 bases and 2 bases, with 12 bases remaining between them. This CDR3 comprises 15 residues. CDR3 sequence reads: CASSLHVPTNEKLFF. CDR3 in DNA: TGTGCCAGCAGTCTCCACGTCCCCACTAATGAAAAACTGTTTTTT.

The chain is built from TRBV7-3 and TRBJ2-1; 7 bases agree with TRBD2. The CDR3 is 15 amino acids. Germline CDR1 reads SGHTA; CDR2 reads FQGTGA. V was clipped by 5 bases and J by 2 bases; unmatched bases: 6. The DNA of the CDR3 is TGTGCCAGCAGCGTTGTTAGCGGGCCCTACAATGAGCAGTTCTTC. The encoded protein is CASSVVSGPYNEQFF. The complete variable domain, with remaining parts taken from reference TRBV7-3 and TRBJ2-1, reads GAGVSQTPSNKVTEKGKYVELRCDPISGHTALYWYRQSLGQGPEFLIYFQGTGAADDSGLPNDRFFAVRPEGSVSTLKIQRTERGDSAVYLCASSVVSGPYNEQFFGPGTRLTVL.

This clone was picked up one time. The chain joins TRBV18 to TRBJ1-5, with TRBD1 as a possible D gene (5 bases). V was clipped by 6 bases and J by 7 bases, with 16 bases between them. Germline V gene data show CDR1 as KGHSH and CDR2 as LQKENI. This CDR3 region has 14 residues. CDR3 nucleotide sequence: TGTGCCAGCTCTCCCGGGGGGTTCAACCAGCCCCAGCATTTT. As protein: CASSPGGFNQPQHF. The whole variable domain, remainder taken from reference TRBV18 and TRBJ1-5, is NAGVMQNPRHLVRRRGQEARLRCSPMKGHSHVYWYRQLPEEGLKFMVYLQKENIIDESGMPKERFSAEFPKEGPSILRIQQVVRGDSAAYFCASSPGGFNQPQHFGDGTRLSIL.

CDR3: CASSLARITDTQYF. CDR3 DNA: TGTGCCAGCAGCTTAGCGCGGATCACAGATACGCAGTATTTT. The rearrangement joins TRBV13 to TRBJ2-3; D is uncertain. The CDR3 totals 14 residues. Trimming left V 1 base short and J 2 bases short, with 7 bases between. Looked up from germline, CDR1 is PRHDT and CDR2 is FYEKMQ (reference sequence).

The J gene is TRBJ2-7, the V gene TRBV2; D unclear. V lost 3 bases, J lost 1 base, and 10 bases lay in between. The CDR3 has 14 residues. Germline-derived CDR1 and CDR2 are SNHLY and FYNNEI. Here the CDR3 DNA reads TGTGCCAGCAGTGACGGTCAGGAGTCCTACGAGCAGTACTTC. Residues: CASSDGQESYEQYF.

This chain uses TRBV5-6 with TRBJ2-1, with D possibly being TRBD1 (5 bases). The CDR3 contains 13 residues. Trimming left V 0 bases short and J 5 bases short, with 6 bases between. Germline-derived CDR1 and CDR2 are SGHDT and YYEEEE. CDR3 coding DNA: TGTGCCAGCAGCTTGGGGGGCCACAATGAGCAGTTCTTC. Translation gives CASSLGGHNEQFF. Full variable domain (outside the CDR3, taken from reference TRBV5-6 and TRBJ2-1): DAGVTQSPTHLIKTRGQQVTLRCSPKSGHDTVSWYQQALGQGPQFIFQYYEEEERQRGNFPDRFSGHQFPNYSSELNVNALLLGDSALYLCASSLGGHNEQFFGPGTRLTVL.

V and J are TRBV6-5 and TRBJ2-1; TRBD2 matches at 9 bases. Per germline, CDR1 MNHEY and CDR2 SVGAGI. The length of the CDR3 is 16 residues. V was pared by 2 bases and J by 3 bases, with 5 bases of the junction left unmatched. The CDR3 region has the DNA TGTGCCAGCAGTTACCTAATAGCGGGAGACTACAATGAGCAGTTCTTC. This sequence encodes CASSYLIAGDYNEQFF.

This chain connects TRBV28 to TRBJ2-1; 11 positions agree with TRBD1. This CDR3 comprises 15 residues. With 3 bases clipped from V and 7 bases from J, the junction kept 5 bases outside the gene matches. Germline V gene sequence: CDR1 MDHEN, CDR2 SYDVKM. For the CDR3, the DNA is TGTGCCAGCAGTTTGGGGACAGGGGGTTGGAATGAGCAGTTCTTC. It yields the protein CASSLGTGGWNEQFF.